These 8 T cell receptor beta chains share one sample of origin, sequenced in a study of cytomegalovirus exposure and HLA in healthy donors. This PCR relied on a set of 60 Vbeta primers and 13 Jbeta primers. Only in-frame clones appear in the TCRdb table, and some are missing; sequencing was by immunoSEQ multiplex PCR. Among roughly 80,000 clones, over 70% were seen once, and the ten largest hold 5.5% to 8.5%. Input material: PBMCs. These receptors originate from a middle-aged woman in good health and CMV-seronegative.

The V and J genes are TRBV10-3 and TRBJ2-7; D gene ambiguous. V was clipped by 6 bases and J by 2 bases, with 11 bases between them. CDR1 ENHRY and CDR2 SYGVKD come from the germline V gene. This CDR3 contains 13 residues. The CDR3 region has the DNA TGTGCCATCAGGGCCCCCGCGGCCTACGAGCAGTACTTC. It is translated as CAIRAPAAYEQYF.

The V and J genes are TRBV7-9 and TRBJ2-7, with D possibly TRBD1 on 5 matching bases. Between the trimmed V and J ends, which lost 1 base and 5 bases, there was a span of 18 bases. Germline V gene data show CDR1 as SEHNR and CDR2 as FQNEAQ (reference sequence). This CDR3 comprises 16 residues. The DNA for the CDR3 is TGTGCCAGCAGCTTAGATACCAGGGTATCGGCAGACGAGCAGTACTTC. The encoded protein is CASSLDTRVSADEQYF.

J is TRBJ1-6 and V is TRBV4-3; the D gene is possibly TRBD1 (6 bases). Trimming shortened V by 0 bases and J by 6 bases, and 9 bases separated the two germline ends. There are 15 residues in the CDR3. Germline V gene sequence: CDR1 LGHNA, CDR2 YSLEER. CDR3 in DNA: TGCGCCAGCAGCCAAGAACAGGGAAGTAATTCACCCCTCCACTTT. It encodes CASSQEQGSNSPLHF.

This clone was counted a few times. The J gene is TRBJ1-4, the V gene TRBV19; 7 nucleotides agree with TRBD1. Trimming cost V 5 bases and J 3 bases; bases outside gene matches: 3. The length of the CDR3 is 14 residues. Germline CDR1 LNHDA, CDR2 SQIVND (reference sequence). CDR3 nucleotide sequence: TGTGCCAGTAGTCCGACAGGGCCTAATGAAAAACTGTTTTTT. Its translation: CASSPTGPNEKLFF.

The gene calls are TRBV11-2 and TRBJ1-3; no definite D call. Trimming removed 2 bases from V and 6 bases from J, with 11 bases in between. Germline V CDR1 and CDR2: SGHAT, FQNNGV. CDR3 length equals 14 residues. CDR3 coding DNA: TGTGCCAGCAGCTTACTTGTTCAGGCAAACACCATATATTTT. Translation gives CASSLLVQANTIYF. The full variable domain, rest sourced from reference TRBV11-2 and TRBJ1-3, is EAGVAQSPRYKIIEKRQSVAFWCNPISGHATLYWYQQILGQGPKLLIQFQNNGVVDDSQLPKDRFSAERLKGVDSTLKIQPAKLEDSAVYLCASSLLVQANTIYFGEGSWLTVV.

This chain's CDR3 is CASSLGLAGSYNEQFF. In DNA, the CDR3 is TGTGCCAGCAGCTTGGGACTAGCGGGCTCCTACAATGAGCAGTTCTTC. The chain has TRBV5-5 and TRBJ2-1, with 10 bases that match TRBD2. Germline lookup yields CDR1 SGHKS and CDR2 YYEKEE (reference sequence). The CDR3 spans 16 residues. Trimming at V came to 0 bases and at J to 0 bases, leaving 0 bases not matched to a gene.

V usage is TRBV5-6 and J usage is TRBJ1-6; 9 nucleotides match TRBD1. The CDR3 loop spans 16 amino acids. Germline V gene lookup returns CDR1 SGHDT and CDR2 YYEEEE. Unmatched junction bases numbered 10, after V lost 4 bases and J lost 8 bases. The CDR3 region is CASSTRLTGGDSPLHF. CDR3 nucleotide sequence: TGTGCCAGCAGCACGCGGTTAACAGGGGGCGATTCACCCCTCCACTTT.

The V and J genes are TRBV11-2 and TRBJ2-1; tentatively, D is TRBD1 (6 bases). Germline CDR1 reads SGHAT; CDR2 reads FQNNGV. V lost 5 bases, J lost 3 bases, and 14 bases lay in between. The CDR3 extends over 15 amino acids. The CDR3 coding sequence is TGTGCCAGCAGCCTCAGGGGCGCCAGCTACAATGAGCAGTTCTTC. Protein: CASSLRGASYNEQFF.